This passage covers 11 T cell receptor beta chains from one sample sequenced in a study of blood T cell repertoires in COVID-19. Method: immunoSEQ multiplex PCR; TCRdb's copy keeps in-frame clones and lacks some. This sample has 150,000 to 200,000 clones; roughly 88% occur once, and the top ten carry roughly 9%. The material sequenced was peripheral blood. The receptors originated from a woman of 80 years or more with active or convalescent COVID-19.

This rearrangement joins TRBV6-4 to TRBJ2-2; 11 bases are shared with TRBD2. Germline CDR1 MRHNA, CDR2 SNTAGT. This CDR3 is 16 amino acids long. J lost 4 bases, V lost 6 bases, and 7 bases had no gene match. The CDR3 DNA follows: TGTGCCAGCAGCCTTACTAGCGGGGGAGCCACCGGGGAGCTGTTTTTT. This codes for CASSLTSGGATGELFF.

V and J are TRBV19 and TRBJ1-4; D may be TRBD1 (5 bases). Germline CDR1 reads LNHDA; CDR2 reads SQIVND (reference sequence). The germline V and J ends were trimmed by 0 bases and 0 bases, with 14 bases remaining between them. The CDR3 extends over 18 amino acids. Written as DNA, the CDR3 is TGTGCCAGTAGTATAGATCTATGGAGGGGCTCAACTAATGAAAAACTGTTTTTT. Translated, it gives CASSIDLWRGSTNEKLFF.

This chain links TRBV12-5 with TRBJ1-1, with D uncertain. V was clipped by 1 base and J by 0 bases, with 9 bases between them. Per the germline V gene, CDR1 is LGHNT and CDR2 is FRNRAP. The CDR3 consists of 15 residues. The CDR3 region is CASGLGMGMNTEAFF. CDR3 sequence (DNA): TGTGCTAGTGGTTTGGGGATGGGCATGAACACTGAAGCTTTCTTT.

CDR3 in amino acids: CASSPGLAGATDTQYF. The CDR3 DNA sequence: TGTGCCAGCAGCCCGGGACTAGCGGGGGCCACAGATACGCAGTATTTT. The chain combines TRBV5-4 with TRBJ2-3; 14 nucleotides align to TRBD2. V lost 4 bases, J lost 2 bases, and 3 bases stayed unmatched. CDR3 length equals 16 residues. Looked up from germline, CDR1 is SGHNT and CDR2 is YYREEE (reference sequence). Looking up the rest from reference TRBV5-4 and TRBJ2-3 gives the full variable domain: ETGVTQSPTHLIKTRGQQVTLRCSSQSGHNTVSWYQQALGQGPQFIFQYYREEENGRGNFPPRFSGLQFPNYSSELNVNALELDDSALYLCASSPGLAGATDTQYFGPGTRLTVL.

The DNA of the CDR3 is TGCGCCAGCACCCTGACAGGGACAGGTGAAGCTTTCTTT. Translated: CASTLTGTGEAFF. The chain uses TRBV5-1 and TRBJ1-1; 8 bases are a match to TRBD1. This CDR3 has 13 residues. CDR1 SGHRS and CDR2 YFSETQ come from the germline V gene. Trimming cost V 6 bases and J 7 bases; bases outside gene matches: 8.

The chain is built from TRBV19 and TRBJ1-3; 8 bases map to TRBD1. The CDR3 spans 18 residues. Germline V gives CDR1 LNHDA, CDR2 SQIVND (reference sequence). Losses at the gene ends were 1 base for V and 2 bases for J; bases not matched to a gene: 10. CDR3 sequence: CASSIGAAGGKAGNTIYF. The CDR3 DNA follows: TGTGCCAGTAGTATAGGGGCGGCAGGGGGCAAGGCTGGAAACACCATATATTTT.

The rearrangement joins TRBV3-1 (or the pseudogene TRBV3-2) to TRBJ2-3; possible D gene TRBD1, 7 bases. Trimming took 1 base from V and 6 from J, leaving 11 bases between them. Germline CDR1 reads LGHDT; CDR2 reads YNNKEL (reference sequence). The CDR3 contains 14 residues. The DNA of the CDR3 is TGTGCCAGCAGCCAAGGCGGGACAGTGGATACGCAGTATTTT. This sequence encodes CASSQGGTVDTQYF.

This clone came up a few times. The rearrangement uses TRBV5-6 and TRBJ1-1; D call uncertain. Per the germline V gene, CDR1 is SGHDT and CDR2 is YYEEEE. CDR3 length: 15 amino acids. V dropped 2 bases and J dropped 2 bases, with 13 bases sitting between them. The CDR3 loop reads CASSFTRRSNTEAFF. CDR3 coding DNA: TGTGCCAGCAGCTTTACCCGGAGGTCCAACACTGAAGCTTTCTTT.

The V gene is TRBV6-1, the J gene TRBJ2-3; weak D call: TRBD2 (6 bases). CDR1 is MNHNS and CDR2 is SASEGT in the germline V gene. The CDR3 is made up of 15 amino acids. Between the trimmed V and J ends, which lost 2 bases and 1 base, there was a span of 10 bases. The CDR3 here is CASSERRGRTDTQYF. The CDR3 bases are TGTGCCAGCAGTGAAAGGCGGGGACGCACAGATACGCAGTATTTT.

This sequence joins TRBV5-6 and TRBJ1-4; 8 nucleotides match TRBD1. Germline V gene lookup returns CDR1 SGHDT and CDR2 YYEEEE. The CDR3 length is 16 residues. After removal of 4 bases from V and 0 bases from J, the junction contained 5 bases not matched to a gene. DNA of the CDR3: TGTGCCAGCAGCCCGGGACAGGCAGCAACTAATGAAAAACTGTTTTTT. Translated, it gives CASSPGQAATNEKLFF. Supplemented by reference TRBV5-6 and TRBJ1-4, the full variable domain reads DAGVTQSPTHLIKTRGQQVTLRCSPKSGHDTVSWYQQALGQGPQFIFQYYEEEERQRGNFPDRFSGHQFPNYSSELNVNALLLGDSALYLCASSPGQAATNEKLFFGSGTQLSVL.

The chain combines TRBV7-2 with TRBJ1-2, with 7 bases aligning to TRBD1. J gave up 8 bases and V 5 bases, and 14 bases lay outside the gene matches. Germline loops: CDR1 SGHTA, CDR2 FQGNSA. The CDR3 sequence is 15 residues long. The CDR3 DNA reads TGTGCCAGCAGCCCAACTCGACAGGGAGAGAGGGGCTACACCTTC. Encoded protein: CASSPTRQGERGYTF. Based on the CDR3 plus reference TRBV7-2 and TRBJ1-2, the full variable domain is GAGVSQSPSNKVTEKGKDVELRCDPISGHTALYWYRQSLGQGLEFLIYFQGNSAPDKSGLPSDRFSAERTGGSVSTLTIQRTQQEDSAVYLCASSPTRQGERGYTFGSGTRLTVV.